This TCR beta chain came from a study of T cells in localized non-small cell lung cancer. Trimming took off 2 bases at V and 6 bases at J, with 4 bases between the two ends. The CDR3 has 11 amino acids. Germline V gene data show CDR1 as MNHNY and CDR2 as SVGAGI (reference sequence). Using immunoSEQ multiplex PCR, the repertoire was profiled, and TCRdb retains in-frame clones only, with some absent. The sample contains approximately 83,000 clones, approximately 91% of which appear only once. The source of this sequence is a woman between 35 and 75 years old with stage II squamous cell lung carcinoma. The rearrangement joins TRBV6-6 to TRBJ1-2; D remains ambiguous. This specimen consisted of PBMCs, obtained before any cancer treatment. DNA of the CDR3: TGTGCCAGCAGTTACGGGGATGGCTACACCTTC. Amino acids: CASSYGDGYTF.